This T cell receptor beta chain came from a study of early T cells in non-severe SARS-CoV-2 infection. Background on the study: Unsorted whole-blood RNA was sequenced in bulk, leaving chains unpaired.

This clonotype has more than one count but fewer than ten. Trimming left V 5 bases short and J 1 base short, with 8 bases between. This CDR3 has 12 residues. The germline V gene encodes CDR1 GTSNPN and CDR2 SVGIG (reference sequence). Unique molecular identifiers were affixed to single, distinct cDNA molecules. TCRdb fed the 5' RACE reads into MiXCR, producing one record per CDR3 protein. This sample has tens of thousands of distinct CDR3 sequences; about 10% occur once, and the top ten carry 9.1%. J is TRBJ1-1 and V is TRBV30, with unresolved D. This TCR was sampled from an adult who was a healthcare worker with PCR-confirmed SARS-CoV-2 infection or an uninfected control (not recorded which). Sequencing was performed on whole blood. CDR3: CAWSRENTEAFF. For the CDR3, the DNA is TGTGCCTGGTCGAGGGAGAACACTGAAGCTTTCTTT. Full variable domain (outside the CDR3, taken from reference TRBV30 and TRBJ1-1): SQTIHQWPATLVQPVGSPLSLECTVEGTSNPNLYWYRQAAGRGLQLLFYSVGIGQISSEVPQNLSASRPQDRQFILSSKKLLLSDSGFYLCAWSRENTEAFFGQGTRLTVV.